This T cell receptor (beta chain) came from a study of blood T cell repertoires in COVID-19. Study information: Samples came from the United States, Italy and Spain, spanning acute and convalescent COVID-19. T cells, B-cell-depleted T cells, or PBMCs supplied cDNA or gDNA.

CDR1 is SGDLS, CDR2 YYNGEE, per germline. The CDR3 runs to 16 residues. With 0 bases clipped from V and 13 bases from J, the junction kept 14 bases outside the gene matches. Authors' data handling: Researchers report that nucleated cell counts were estimated from reference gene primer amplification. The protocol was immunoSEQ multiplex PCR, while the TCRdb copy is restricted to in-frame clones and leaves out a portion. V and J calls and clone size are as listed in that table; D and trimming were resolved from the DNA. The sample records approximately 75,000 clones, more than 80% being singletons. The rearrangement uses TRBV9 and TRBJ2-3; TRBD2 matches 10 bases. The specimen was peripheral blood. This TCR was recovered from a human donor in a cohort sampled during active COVID-19. This CDR3 reads CASSVGVSSGGAFEYF. The DNA of the CDR3 is TGTGCCAGCAGCGTAGGGGTGTCGAGCGGGGGGGCCTTTGAGTATTTT.